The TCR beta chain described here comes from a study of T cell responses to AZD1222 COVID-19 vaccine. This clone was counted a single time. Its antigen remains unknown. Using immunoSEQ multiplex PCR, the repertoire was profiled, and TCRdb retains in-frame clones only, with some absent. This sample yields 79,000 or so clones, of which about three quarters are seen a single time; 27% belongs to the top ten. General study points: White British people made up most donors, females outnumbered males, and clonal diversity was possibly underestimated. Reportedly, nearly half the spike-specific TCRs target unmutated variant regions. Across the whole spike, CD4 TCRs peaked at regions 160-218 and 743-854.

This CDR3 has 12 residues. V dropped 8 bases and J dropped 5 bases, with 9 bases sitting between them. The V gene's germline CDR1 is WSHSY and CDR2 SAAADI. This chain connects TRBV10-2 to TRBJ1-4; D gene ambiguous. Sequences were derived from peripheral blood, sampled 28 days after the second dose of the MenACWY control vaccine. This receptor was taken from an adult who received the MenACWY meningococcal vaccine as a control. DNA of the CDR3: TGCGCCAGCGCCCAGTCGAATGAAAAACTGTTTTTT. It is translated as CASAQSNEKLFF.